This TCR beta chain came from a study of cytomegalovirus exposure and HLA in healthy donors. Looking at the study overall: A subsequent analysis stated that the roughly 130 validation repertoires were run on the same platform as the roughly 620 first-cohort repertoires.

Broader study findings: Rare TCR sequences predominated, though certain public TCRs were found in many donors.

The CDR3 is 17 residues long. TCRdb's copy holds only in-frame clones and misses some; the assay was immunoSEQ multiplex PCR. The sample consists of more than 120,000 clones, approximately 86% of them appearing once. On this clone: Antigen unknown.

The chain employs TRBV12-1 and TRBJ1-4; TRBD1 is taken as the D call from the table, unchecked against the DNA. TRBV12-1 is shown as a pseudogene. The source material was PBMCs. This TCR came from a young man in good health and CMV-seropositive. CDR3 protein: CASSRIVAGTGSEKLFF. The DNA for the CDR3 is TGTGCCAGCAGCCGGATTGTCGCGGGGACAGGGAGCGAAAAACTGTTTTTT.